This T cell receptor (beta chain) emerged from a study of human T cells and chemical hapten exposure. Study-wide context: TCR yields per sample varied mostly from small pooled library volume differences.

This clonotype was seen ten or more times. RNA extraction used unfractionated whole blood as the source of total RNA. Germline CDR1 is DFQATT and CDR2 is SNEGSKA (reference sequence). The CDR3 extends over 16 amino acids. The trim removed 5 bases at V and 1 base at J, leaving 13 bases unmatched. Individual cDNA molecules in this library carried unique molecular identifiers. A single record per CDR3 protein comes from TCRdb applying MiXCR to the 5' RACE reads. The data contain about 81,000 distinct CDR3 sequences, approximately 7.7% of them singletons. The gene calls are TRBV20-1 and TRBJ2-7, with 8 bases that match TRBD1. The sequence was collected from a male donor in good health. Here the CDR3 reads CSAADRVLPGSYEQYF. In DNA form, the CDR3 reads TGCAGTGCTGCGGACAGGGTCCTACCGGGATCCTACGAGCAGTACTTC.